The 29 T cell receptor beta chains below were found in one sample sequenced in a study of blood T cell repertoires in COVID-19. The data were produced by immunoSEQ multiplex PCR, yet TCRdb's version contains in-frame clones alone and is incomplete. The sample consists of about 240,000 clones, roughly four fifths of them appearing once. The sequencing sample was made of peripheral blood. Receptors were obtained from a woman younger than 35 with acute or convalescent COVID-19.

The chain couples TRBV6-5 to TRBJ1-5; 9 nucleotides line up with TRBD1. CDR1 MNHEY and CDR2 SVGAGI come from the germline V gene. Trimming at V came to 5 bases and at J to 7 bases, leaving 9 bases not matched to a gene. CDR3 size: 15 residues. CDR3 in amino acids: CASSQTGQGYQPQHF. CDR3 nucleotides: TGTGCCAGCAGTCAAACGGGACAGGGCTACCAGCCCCAGCATTTT.

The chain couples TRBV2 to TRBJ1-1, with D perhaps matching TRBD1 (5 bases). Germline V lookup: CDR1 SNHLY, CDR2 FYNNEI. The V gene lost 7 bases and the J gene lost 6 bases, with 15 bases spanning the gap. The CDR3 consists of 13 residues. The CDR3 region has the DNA TGTGCCAGCAAAAGGGGTGCGGGAGCTGAAGCTTTCTTT. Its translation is CASKRGAGAEAFF.

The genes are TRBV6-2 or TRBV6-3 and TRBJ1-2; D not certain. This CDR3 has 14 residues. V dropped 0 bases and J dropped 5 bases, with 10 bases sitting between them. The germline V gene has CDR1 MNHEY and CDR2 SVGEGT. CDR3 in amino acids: CASSYSGIVYGYTF. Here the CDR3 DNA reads TGTGCCAGCAGTTACTCGGGCATTGTTTATGGCTACACCTTC.

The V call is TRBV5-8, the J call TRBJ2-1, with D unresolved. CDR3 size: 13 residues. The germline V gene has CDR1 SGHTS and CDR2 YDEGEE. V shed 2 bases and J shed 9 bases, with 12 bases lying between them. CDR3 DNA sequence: TGTGCCAGCAGCTTAGCCGGGTACGGTGAGCAGTTCTTC. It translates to CASSLAGYGEQFF.

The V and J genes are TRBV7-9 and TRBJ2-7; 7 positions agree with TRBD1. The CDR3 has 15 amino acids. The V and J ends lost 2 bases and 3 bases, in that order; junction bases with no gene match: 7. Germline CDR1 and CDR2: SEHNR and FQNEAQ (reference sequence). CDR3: CASSLQRQGLYEQYF. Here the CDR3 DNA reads TGTGCCAGCAGCTTACAGCGACAGGGCCTCTACGAGCAGTACTTC. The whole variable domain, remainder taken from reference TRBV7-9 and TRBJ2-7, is DTGVSQNPRHKITKRGQNVTFRCDPISEHNRLYWYRQTLGQGPEFLTYFQNEAQLEKSRLLSDRFSAERPKGSFSTLEIQRTEQGDSAMYLCASSLQRQGLYEQYFGPGTRLTVT.

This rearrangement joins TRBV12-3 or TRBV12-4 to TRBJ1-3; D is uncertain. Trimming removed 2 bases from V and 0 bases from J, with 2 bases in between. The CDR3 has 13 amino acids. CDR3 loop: CASSLYSGNTIYF. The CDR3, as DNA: TGTGCCAGCAGTTTATACTCTGGAAACACCATATATTTT.

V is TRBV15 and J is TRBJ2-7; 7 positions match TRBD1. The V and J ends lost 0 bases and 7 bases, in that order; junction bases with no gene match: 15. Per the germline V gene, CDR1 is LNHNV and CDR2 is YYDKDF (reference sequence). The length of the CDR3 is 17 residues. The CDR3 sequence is CATSRDPMRGGPLEQYF. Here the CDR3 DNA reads TGTGCCACCAGCAGAGATCCCATGCGAGGGGGCCCGTTAGAGCAGTACTTC.

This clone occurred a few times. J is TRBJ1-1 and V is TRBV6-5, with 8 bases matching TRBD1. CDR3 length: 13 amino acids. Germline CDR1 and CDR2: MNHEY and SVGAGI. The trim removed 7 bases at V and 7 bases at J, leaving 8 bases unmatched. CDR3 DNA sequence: TGTGCCAGCATCCGACAGGGGTCCAATGAAGCTTTCTTT. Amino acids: CASIRQGSNEAFF.

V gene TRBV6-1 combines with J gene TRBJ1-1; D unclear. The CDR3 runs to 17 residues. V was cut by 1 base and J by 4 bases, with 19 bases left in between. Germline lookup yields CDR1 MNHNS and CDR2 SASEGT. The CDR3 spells CASSEVVVYASGTEAFF. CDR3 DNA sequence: TGTGCCAGCAGTGAAGTGGTGGTATACGCGTCGGGCACTGAAGCTTTCTTT.

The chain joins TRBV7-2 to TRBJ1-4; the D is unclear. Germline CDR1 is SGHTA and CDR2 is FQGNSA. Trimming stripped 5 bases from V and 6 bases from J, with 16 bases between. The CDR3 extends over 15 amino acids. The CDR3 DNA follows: TGTGCCAGCAGCCTCCTACCGTTCCCTTATGAAAAACTGTTTTTT. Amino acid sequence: CASSLLPFPYEKLFF.

The DNA of the CDR3 is TGTGCCAGCAGTTACTCCCTCGGCAGGGGCCGTATGAACACTGAAGCTTTCTTT. This codes for CASSYSLGRGRMNTEAFF. This chain connects TRBV6-2 or TRBV6-3 to TRBJ1-1, with D possibly matching TRBD1 (6 bases). V gave up 0 bases and J gave up 0 bases, with 17 bases separating them. The CDR3 covers 18 residues. Germline V CDR1 and CDR2: MNHEY, SVGEGT.

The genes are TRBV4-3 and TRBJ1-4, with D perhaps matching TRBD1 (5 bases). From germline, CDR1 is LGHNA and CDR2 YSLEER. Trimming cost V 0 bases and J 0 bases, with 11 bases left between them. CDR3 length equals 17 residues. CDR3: CASSQDYGGSTNEKLFF. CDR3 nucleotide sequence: TGCGCCAGCAGCCAAGATTACGGGGGATCAACTAATGAAAAACTGTTTTTT.

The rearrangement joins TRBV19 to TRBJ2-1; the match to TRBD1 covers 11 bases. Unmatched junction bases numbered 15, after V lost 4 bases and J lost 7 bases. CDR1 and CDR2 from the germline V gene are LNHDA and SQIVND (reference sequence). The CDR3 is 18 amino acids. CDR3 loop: CASSTTHPGQGVVNEQFF. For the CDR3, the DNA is TGTGCCAGTAGTACTACTCACCCGGGACAGGGGGTTGTAAATGAGCAGTTCTTC.

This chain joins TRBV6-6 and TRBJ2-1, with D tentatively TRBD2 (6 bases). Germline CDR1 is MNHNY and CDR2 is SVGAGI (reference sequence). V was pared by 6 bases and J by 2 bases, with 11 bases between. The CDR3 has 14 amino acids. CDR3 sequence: CASSRETAYNEQFF. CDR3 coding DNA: TGTGCCAGCAGCCGGGAGACAGCCTACAATGAGCAGTTCTTC.

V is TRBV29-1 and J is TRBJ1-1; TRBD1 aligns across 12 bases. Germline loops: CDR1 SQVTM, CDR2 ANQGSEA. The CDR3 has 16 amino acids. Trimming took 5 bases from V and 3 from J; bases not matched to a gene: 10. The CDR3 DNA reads TGCAGCGTTTCGCCGGGACAGGGGGCAGGACACACTGAAGCTTTCTTT. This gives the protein CSVSPGQGAGHTEAFF.

For the CDR3, the DNA is TGTGCCAGCACCCTAGCGGGCGCCAACAATGAGCAGTTCTTC. Amino acid sequence: CASTLAGANNEQFF. The chain links TRBV6-5 to TRBJ2-1; TRBD2 agrees at 8 bases. V dropped 7 bases and J dropped 5; count of bases not matched to a gene: 7. Germline CDR1 MNHEY, CDR2 SVGAGI. The CDR3 contains 14 residues.

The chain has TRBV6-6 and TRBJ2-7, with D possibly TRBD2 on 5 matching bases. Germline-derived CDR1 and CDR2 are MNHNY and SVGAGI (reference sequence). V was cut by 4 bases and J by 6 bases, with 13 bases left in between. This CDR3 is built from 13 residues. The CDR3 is CASSSAALGEQYF. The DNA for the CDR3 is TGTGCCAGCAGTTCAGCGGCCTTGGGCGAGCAGTACTTC.

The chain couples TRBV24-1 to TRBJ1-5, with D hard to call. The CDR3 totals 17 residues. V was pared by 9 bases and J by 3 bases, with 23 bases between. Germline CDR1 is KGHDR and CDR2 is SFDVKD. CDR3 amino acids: CATEERKWEGFNQPQHF. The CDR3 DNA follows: TGTGCCACCGAAGAGAGGAAGTGGGAGGGTTTCAATCAGCCCCAGCATTTT.

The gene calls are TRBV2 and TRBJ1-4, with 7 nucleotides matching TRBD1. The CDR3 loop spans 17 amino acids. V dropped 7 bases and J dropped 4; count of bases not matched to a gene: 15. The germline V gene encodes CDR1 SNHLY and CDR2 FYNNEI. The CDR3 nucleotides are TGTGCCAGCAAGTTACAGGGGACAGCGGGTATTAATGAAAAACTGTTTTTT. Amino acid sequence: CASKLQGTAGINEKLFF.

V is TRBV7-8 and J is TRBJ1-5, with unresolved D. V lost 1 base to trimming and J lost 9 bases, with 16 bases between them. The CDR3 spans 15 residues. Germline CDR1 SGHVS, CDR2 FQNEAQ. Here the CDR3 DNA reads TGTGCCAGCAGCTTAGAACGGGCCGGCGCGGGGCCCCAGCATTTT. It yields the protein CASSLERAGAGPQHF.

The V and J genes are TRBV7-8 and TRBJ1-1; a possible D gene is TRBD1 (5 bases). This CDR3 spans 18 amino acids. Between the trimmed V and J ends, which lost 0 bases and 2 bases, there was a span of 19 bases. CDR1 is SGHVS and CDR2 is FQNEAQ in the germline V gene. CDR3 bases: TGTGCCAGCAGCTTAGCGCTTTCGGCAGGGTCCCGAAACACTGAAGCTTTCTTT. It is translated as CASSLALSAGSRNTEAFF. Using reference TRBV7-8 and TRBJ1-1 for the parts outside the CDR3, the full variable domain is GAGVSQSPRYKVAKRGQDVALRCDPISGHVSLFWYQQALGQGPEFLTYFQNEAQLDKSGLPSDRFFAERPEGSVSTLKIQRTQQEDSAVYLCASSLALSAGSRNTEAFFGQGTRLTVV.

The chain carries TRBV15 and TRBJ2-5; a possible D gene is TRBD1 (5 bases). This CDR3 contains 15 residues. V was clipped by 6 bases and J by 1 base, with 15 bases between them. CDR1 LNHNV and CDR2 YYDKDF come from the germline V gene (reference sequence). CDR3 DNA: TGTGCCACCAGTTCAGGGCAGGGAAGCCAAGAGACCCAGTACTTC. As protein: CATSSGQGSQETQYF.

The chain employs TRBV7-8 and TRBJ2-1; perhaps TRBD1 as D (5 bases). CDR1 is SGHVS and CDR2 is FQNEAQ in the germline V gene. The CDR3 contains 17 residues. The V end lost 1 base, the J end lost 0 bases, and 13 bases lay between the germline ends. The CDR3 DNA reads TGTGCCAGCAGCTTAGTAGGGGAAAGTAGCTCCTACAATGAGCAGTTCTTC. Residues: CASSLVGESSSYNEQFF.

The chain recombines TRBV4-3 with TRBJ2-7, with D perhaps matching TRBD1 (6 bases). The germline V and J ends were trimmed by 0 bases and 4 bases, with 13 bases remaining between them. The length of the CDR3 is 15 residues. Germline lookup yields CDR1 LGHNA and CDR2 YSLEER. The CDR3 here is CASSQDKQGSYEQYF. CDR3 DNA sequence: TGCGCCAGCAGCCAAGACAAACAGGGTTCATACGAGCAGTACTTC.

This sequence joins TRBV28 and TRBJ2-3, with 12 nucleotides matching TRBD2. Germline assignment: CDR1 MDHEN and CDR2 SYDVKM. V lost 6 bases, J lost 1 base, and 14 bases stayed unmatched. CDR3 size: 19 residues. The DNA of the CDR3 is TGTGCCAGCAGGACCTTGTTCCTAGCGGGAGGGAAGGGCACAGATACGCAGTATTTT. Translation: CASRTLFLAGGKGTDTQYF.

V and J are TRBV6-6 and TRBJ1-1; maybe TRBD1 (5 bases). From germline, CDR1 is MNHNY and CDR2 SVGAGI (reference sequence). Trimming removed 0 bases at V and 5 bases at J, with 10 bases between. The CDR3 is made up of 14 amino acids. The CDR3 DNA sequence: TGTGCCAGCAGTTACTCGGCAGGGAGGACTGAAGCTTTCTTT. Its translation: CASSYSAGRTEAFF.

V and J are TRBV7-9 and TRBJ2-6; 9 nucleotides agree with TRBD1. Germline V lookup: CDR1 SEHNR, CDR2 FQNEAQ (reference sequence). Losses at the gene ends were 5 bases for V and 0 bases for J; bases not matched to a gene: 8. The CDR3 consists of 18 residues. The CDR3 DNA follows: TGTGCCAGCAGCCTAAAATGGGACAGGGCCTCTGGGGCCAACGTCCTGACTTTC. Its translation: CASSLKWDRASGANVLTF.

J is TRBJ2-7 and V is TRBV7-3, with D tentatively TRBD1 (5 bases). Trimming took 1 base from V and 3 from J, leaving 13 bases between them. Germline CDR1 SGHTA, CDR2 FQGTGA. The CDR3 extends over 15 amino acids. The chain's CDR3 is CASSLIPGQGYEQYF. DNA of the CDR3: TGTGCCAGCAGCTTAATTCCAGGGCAGGGCTACGAGCAGTACTTC. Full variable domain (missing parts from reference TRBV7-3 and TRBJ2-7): GAGVSQTPSNKVTEKGKYVELRCDPISGHTALYWYRQSLGQGPEFLIYFQGTGAADDSGLPNDRFFAVRPEGSVSTLKIQRTERGDSAVYLCASSLIPGQGYEQYFGPGTRLTVT.

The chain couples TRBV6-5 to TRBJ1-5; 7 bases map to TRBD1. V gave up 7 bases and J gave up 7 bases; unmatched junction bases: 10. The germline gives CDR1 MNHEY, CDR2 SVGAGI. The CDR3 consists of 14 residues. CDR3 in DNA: TGTGCCAGCACCGCTAGACAGGGCGACCAGCCCCAGCATTTT. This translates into CASTARQGDQPQHF.